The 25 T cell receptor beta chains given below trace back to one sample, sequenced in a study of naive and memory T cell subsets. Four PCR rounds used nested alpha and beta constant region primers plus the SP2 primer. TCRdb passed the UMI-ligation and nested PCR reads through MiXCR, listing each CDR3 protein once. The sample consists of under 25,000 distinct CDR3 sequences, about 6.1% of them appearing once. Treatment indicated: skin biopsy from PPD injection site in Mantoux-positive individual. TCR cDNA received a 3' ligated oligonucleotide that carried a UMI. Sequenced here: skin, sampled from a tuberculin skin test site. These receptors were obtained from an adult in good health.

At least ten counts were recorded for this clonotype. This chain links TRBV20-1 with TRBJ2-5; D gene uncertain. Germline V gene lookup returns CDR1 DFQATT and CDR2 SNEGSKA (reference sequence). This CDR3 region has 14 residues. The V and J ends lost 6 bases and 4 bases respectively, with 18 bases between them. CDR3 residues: CSAARAAYLETQYF. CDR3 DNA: TGCAGTGCGGCCCGGGCGGCCTATTTAGAGACCCAGTACTTC.

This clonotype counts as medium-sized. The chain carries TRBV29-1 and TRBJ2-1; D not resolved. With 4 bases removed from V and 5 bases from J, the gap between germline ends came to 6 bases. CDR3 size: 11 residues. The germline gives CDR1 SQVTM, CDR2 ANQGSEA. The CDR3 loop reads CSVVGDNEQFF. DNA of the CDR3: TGCAGCGTTGTGGGCGACAATGAGCAGTTCTTC.

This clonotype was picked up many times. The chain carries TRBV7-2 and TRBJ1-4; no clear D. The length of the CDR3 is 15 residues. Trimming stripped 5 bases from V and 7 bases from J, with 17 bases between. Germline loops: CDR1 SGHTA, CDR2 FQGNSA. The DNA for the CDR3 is TGTGCCAGCAGCCTCAATGTGGGGAGGAGTGAAAAACTGTTTTTT. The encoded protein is CASSLNVGRSEKLFF. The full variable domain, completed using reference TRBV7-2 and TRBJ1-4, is GAGVSQSPSNKVTEKGKDVELRCDPISGHTALYWYRQSLGQGLEFLIYFQGNSAPDKSGLPSDRFSAERTGGSVSTLTIQRTQQEDSAVYLCASSLNVGRSEKLFFGSGTQLSVL.

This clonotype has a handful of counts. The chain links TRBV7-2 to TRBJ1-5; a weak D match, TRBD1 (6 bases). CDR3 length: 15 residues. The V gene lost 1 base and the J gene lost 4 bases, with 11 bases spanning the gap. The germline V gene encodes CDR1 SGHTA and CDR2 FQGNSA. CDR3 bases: TGTGCCAGCAGCTTAGTGGCGGGACAAAATCAGCCCCAGCATTTT. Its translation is CASSLVAGQNQPQHF.

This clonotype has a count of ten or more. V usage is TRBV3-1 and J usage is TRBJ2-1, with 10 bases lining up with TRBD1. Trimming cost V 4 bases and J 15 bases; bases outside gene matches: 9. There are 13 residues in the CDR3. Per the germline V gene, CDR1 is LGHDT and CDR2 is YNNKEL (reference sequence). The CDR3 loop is CASSPRDRGGPFF. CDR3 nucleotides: TGTGCCAGCAGCCCCAGGGACAGGGGAGGTCCGTTCTTC.

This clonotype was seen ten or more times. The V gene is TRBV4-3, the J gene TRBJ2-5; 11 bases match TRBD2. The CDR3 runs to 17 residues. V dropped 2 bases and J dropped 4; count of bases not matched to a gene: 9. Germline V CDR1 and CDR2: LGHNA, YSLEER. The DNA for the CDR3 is TGCGCCAGCAGCCAAAGGGTTAGCGGGAGGGCCACAGAGACCCAGTACTTC. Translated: CASSQRVSGRATETQYF.

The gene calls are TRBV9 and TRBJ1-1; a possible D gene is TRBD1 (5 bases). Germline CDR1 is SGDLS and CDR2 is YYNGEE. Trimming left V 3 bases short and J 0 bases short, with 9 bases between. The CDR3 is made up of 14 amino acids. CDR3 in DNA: TGTGCCAGCAGCGGGGGCCTACTGAACACTGAAGCTTTCTTT. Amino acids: CASSGGLLNTEAFF.

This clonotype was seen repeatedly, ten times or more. The CDR3 is CASSQEDRAGANVLTF. The CDR3 DNA sequence: TGCGCCAGCAGCCAAGAAGACAGGGCTGGGGCCAACGTCCTGACTTTC. This sequence joins TRBV4-3 and TRBJ2-6, with 7 bases that match TRBD1. The CDR3 loop spans 16 amino acids. The germline gives CDR1 LGHNA, CDR2 YSLEER. V was clipped by 0 bases and J by 2 bases; unmatched bases: 1.

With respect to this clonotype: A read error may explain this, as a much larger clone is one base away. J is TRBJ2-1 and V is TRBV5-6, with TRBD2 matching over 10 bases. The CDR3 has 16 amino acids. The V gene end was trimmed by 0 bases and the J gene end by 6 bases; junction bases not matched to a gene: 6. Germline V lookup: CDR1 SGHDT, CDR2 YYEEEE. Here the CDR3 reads CASSLVGLADCNEQFF. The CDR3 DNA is TGTGCCAGCAGCTTGGTAGGACTAGCGGACTGCAATGAGCAGTTCTTC.

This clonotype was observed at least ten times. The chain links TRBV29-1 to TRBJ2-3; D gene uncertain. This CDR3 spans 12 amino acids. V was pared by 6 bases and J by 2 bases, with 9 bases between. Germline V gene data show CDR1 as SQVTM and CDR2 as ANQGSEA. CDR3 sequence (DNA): TGCAGCGTACGACCGGCCACAGATACGCAGTATTTT. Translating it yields CSVRPATDTQYF.

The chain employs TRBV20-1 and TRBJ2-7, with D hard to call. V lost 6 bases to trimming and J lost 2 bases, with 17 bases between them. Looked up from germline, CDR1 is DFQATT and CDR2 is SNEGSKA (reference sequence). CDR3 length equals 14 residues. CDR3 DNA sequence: TGCAGTGCCAAAGAGGCCCAGCGCCCCTACGAGCAGTACTTC. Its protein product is CSAKEAQRPYEQYF.

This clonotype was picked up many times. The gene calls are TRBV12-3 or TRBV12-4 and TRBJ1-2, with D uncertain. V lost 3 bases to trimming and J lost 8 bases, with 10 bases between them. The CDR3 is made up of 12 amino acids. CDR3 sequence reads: CASSFGPTGYTF. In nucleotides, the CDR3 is TGTGCCAGCAGTTTTGGGCCGACGGGCTACACCTTC.

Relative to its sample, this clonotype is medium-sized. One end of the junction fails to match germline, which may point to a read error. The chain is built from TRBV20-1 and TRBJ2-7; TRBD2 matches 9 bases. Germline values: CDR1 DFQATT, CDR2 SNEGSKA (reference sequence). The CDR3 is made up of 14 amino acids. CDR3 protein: CSATSGTSSHEQYF. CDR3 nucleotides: TGCAGTGCTACTTCGGGGACTAGCTCCCACGAGCAGTACTTC.

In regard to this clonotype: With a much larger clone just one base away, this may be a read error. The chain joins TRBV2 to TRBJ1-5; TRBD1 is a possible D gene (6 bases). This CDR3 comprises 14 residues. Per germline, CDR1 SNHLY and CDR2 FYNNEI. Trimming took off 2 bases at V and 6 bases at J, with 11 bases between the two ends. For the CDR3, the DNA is TGTGCCAGCAGTGAACAAAGGGGGTGTCAGCCCCAGCATTTT. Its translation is CASSEQRGCQPQHF.

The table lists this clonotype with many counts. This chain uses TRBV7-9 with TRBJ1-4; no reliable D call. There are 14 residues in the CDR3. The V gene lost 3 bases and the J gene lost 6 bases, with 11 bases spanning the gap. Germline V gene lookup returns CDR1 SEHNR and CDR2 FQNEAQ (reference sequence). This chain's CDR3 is CASSFSLGDEKLFF. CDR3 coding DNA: TGTGCCAGCAGCTTCTCGTTAGGAGATGAAAAACTGTTTTTT.

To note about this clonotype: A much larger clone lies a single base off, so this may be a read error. This CDR3 reads CASNPGGVSDTQYF. CDR3 nucleotides: TGCGCCAGCAACCCCGGCGGGGTCTCAGATACGCAGTATTTT. This sequence joins TRBV5-1 and TRBJ2-3, with a weak D call TRBD2 (6 bases). Looked up from germline, CDR1 is SGHRS and CDR2 is YFSETQ. The CDR3 length is 14 residues. The V gene lost 6 bases and the J gene lost 4 bases, with 15 bases spanning the gap.

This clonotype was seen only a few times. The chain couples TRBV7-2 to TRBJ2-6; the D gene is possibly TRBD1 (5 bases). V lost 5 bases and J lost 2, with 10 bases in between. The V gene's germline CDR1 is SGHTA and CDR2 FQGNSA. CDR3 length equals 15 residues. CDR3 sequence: CASSPGRAGANVLTF. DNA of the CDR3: TGTGCCAGCAGCCCCGGCAGGGCTGGGGCCAACGTCCTGACTTTC.

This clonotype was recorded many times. CDR3 sequence (DNA): TGTGCCAGCAGCTTAGTCTTAGCGGCCTCCTACGAGCAGTACTTC. Its translation: CASSLVLAASYEQYF. This chain joins TRBV11-2 and TRBJ2-7, with TRBD2 as a possible D gene (6 bases). V was shortened by 1 base and J by 0 bases, with 10 bases between the two germline ends. Looked up from germline, CDR1 is SGHAT and CDR2 is FQNNGV. This CDR3 comprises 15 residues.

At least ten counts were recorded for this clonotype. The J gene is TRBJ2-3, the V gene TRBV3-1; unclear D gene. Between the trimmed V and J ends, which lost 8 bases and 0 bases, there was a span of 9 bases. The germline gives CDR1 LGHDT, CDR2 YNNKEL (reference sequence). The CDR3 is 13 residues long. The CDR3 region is CASGKQSTDTQYF. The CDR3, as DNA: TGTGCCAGCGGGAAGCAGAGCACAGATACGCAGTATTTT.

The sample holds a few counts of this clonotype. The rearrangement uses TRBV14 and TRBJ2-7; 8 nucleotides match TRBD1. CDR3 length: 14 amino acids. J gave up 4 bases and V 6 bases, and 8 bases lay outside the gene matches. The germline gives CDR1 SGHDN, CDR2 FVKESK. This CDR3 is CASSLDRVRYEQYF. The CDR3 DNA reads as TGTGCCAGCAGTTTGGACAGGGTTAGGTACGAGCAGTACTTC. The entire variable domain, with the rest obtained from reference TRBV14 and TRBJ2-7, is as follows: EAGVTQFPSHSVIEKGQTVTLRCDPISGHDNLYWYRRVMGKEIKFLLHFVKESKQDESGMPNNRFLAERTGGTYSTLKVQPAELEDSGVYFCASSLDRVRYEQYFGPGTRLTVT.

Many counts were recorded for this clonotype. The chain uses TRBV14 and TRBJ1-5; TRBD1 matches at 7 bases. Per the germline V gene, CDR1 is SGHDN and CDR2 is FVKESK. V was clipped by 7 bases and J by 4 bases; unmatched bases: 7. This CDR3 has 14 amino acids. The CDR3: CASNKGARNQPQHF. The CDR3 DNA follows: TGTGCCAGCAATAAGGGGGCTCGGAATCAGCCCCAGCATTTT. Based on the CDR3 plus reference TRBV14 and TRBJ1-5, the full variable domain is EAGVTQFPSHSVIEKGQTVTLRCDPISGHDNLYWYRRVMGKEIKFLLHFVKESKQDESGMPNNRFLAERTGGTYSTLKVQPAELEDSGVYFCASNKGARNQPQHFGDGTRLSIL.

The CDR3 here is CASSYGFIVAGANVLTF. CDR3 bases: TGTGCCAGCAGTTACGGGTTTATCGTTGCTGGGGCCAACGTCCTGACTTTC. V is TRBV6-5 and J is TRBJ2-6; D gene unclear. This CDR3 has 17 residues. From germline, CDR1 is MNHEY and CDR2 SVGAGI. Trimming took 2 bases from V and 2 from J, leaving 13 bases between them.

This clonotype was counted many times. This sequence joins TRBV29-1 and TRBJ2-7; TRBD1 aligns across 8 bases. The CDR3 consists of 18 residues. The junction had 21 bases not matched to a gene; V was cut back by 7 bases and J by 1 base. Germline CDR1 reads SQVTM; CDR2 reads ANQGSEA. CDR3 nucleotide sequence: TGCAGCGCCGGCCCCGTAACTTTAGACAGGGGTAATTCCTACGAGCAGTACTTC. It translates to CSAGPVTLDRGNSYEQYF.

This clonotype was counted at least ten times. CDR3 amino acids: CASSGGVLSYNEQFF. The CDR3 DNA reads as TGTGCCAGTAGTGGCGGGGTCCTCTCCTACAATGAGCAGTTCTTC. This chain joins TRBV19 and TRBJ2-1; D possibly corresponds to TRBD2 (6 bases). The CDR3 sequence is 15 residues long. Germline CDR1 and CDR2: LNHDA and SQIVND (reference sequence). V was cut by 5 bases and J by 0 bases, with 11 bases left in between. Complete variable domain (other parts from reference TRBV19 and TRBJ2-1): DGGITQSPKYLFRKEGQNVTLSCEQNLNHDAMYWYRQDPGQGLRLIYYSQIVNDFQKGDIAEGYSVSREKKESFPLTVTSAQKNPTAFYLCASSGGVLSYNEQFFGPGTRLTVL.

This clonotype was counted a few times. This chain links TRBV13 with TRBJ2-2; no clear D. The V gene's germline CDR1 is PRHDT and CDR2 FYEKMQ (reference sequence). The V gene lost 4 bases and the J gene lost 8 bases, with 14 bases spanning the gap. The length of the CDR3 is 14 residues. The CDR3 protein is CASSSRLTPGELFF. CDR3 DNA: TGTGCCAGCAGCTCCCGACTCACCCCGGGGGAGCTGTTTTTT.